The text below deals with one TCR beta chain. Its antigen is undetermined. Produced via immunoSEQ multiplex PCR; TCRdb's table is partial and in-frame only. The repertoire holds 50,000 to 65,000 clones, with approximately 91% as singletons. This specimen belongs to a study of OX40 agonist ivuxolimab in advanced cancers. At the level of the study: Given to patients was ivuxolimab, an agonistic anti-OX40 (CD134) antibody. Patients got intravenous ivuxolimab at 0.01 to 10 mg/kg every 2 weeks.

CDR3 length: 11 residues. V lost 4 bases to trimming and J lost 2 bases, with 3 bases between them. From germline, CDR1 is WSHSY and CDR2 SAAADI. General study points: Researchers report that CD8+ T cells had, on average, more expanded clones than CD4+. Doses of 0.1 to 3.0 mg/kg were accompanied by clonal expansion of CD4+ and CD8+ blood T cells by week 6.

The sample here was CD4+ or CD8+ T cells sorted from blood, taken in a trial of the OX40 agonist ivuxolimab. The TCR originated in an adult with an advanced solid tumor such as melanoma, head and neck, liver or kidney cancer. The chain is built from TRBV10-2 and TRBJ2-7; no definite D call. The CDR3 DNA reads TGCGCCAGCAGTGGGACCTACGAGCAGTACTTC. It translates to CASSGTYEQYF.